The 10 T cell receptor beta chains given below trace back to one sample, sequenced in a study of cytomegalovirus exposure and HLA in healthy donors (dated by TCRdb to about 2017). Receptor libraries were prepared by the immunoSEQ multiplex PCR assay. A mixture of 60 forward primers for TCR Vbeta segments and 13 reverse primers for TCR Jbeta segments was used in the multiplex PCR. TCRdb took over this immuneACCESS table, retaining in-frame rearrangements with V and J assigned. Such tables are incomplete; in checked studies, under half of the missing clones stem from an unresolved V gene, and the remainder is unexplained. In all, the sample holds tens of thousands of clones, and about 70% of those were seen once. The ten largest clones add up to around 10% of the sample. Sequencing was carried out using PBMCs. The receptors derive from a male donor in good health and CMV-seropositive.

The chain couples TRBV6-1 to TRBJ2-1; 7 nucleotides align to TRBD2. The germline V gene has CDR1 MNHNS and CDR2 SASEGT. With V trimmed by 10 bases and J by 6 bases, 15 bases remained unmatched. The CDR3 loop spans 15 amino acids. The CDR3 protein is CATTRGASGGNEQFF. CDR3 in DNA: TGTGCCACCACACGTGGGGCTAGCGGAGGCAATGAGCAGTTCTTC.

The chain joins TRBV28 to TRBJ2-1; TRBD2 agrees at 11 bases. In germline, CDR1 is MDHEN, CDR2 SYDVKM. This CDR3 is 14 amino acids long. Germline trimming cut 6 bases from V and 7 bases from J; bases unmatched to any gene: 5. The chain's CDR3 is CASSLAGGPNEQFF. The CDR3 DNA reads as TGTGCCAGCAGCTTAGCGGGGGGGCCGAATGAGCAGTTCTTC.

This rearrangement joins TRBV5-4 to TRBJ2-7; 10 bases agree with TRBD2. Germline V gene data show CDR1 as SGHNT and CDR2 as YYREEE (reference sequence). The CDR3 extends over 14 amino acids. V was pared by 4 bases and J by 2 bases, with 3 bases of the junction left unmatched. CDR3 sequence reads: CASSLAGAPYEQYF. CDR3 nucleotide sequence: TGTGCCAGCAGCCTAGCGGGGGCCCCCTACGAGCAGTACTTC.

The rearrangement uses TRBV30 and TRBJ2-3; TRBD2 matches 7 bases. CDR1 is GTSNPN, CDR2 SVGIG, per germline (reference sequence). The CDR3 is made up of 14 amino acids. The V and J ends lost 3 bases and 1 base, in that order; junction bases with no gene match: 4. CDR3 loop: CAWRTGGRTDTQYF. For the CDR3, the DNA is TGTGCCTGGAGGACGGGAGGACGCACAGATACGCAGTATTTT.

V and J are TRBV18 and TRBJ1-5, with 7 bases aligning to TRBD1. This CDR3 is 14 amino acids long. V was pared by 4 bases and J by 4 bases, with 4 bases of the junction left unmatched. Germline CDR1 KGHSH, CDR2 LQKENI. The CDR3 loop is CASSRDSRNQPQHF. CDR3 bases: TGTGCCAGCTCACGGGACAGCAGAAATCAGCCCCAGCATTTT.

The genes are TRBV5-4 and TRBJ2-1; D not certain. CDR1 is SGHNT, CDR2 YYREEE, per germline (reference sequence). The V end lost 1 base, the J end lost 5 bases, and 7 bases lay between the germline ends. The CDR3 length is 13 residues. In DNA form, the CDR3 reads TGTGCCAGCAGCTTGACTGCTAACAATGAGCAGTTCTTC. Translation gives CASSLTANNEQFF.

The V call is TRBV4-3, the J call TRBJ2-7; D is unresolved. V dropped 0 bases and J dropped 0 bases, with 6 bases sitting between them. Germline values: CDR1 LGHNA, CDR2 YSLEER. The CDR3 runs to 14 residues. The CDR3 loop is CASSQDFLSYEQYF. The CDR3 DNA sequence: TGCGCCAGCAGCCAAGATTTCCTCTCCTACGAGCAGTACTTC.

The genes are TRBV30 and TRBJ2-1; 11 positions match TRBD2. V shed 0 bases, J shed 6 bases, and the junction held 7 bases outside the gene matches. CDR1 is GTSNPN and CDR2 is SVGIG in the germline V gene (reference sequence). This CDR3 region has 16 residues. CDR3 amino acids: CAWSVLGSGRGNEQFF. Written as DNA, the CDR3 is TGTGCCTGGAGTGTACTCGGTAGCGGGAGGGGCAATGAGCAGTTCTTC. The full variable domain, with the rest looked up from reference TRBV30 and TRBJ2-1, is SQTIHQWPATLVQPVGSPLSLECTVEGTSNPNLYWYRQAAGRGLQLLFYSVGIGQISSEVPQNLSASRPQDRQFILSSKKLLLSDSGFYLCAWSVLGSGRGNEQFFGPGTRLTVL.

CDR3 sequence reads: CASSLNRASYEQYF. The CDR3 nucleotides are TGCGCCAGCAGCCTTAACAGGGCTTCCTACGAGCAGTACTTC. This chain links TRBV4-1 with TRBJ2-7; possible D gene TRBD1, 6 bases. Trimming removed 4 bases at V and 1 base at J, with 11 bases between. CDR1 MGHRA and CDR2 YSYEKL come from the germline V gene. The CDR3 covers 14 residues.

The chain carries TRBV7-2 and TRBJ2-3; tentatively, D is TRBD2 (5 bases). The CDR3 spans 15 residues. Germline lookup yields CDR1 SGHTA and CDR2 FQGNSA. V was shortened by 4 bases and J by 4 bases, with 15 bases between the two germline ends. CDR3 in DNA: TGTGCCAGCAGCTCCCCATTGTCTAGCTCAGATACGCAGTATTTT. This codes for CASSSPLSSSDTQYF.